This T cell receptor (beta chain) emerged from a study of response to subunit inactivated influenza vaccine. CDR3 length: 16 amino acids. Between the trimmed V and J ends, which lost 0 bases and 5 bases, there was a span of 14 bases. Germline CDR1 LGHNA, CDR2 YSLEER. A single record per CDR3 protein comes from TCRdb applying MiXCR to the RT-PCR reads. The repertoire holds some 300,000 distinct CDR3 sequences, with 22% as singletons. This clonotype was counted a few times. The receptor was derived from a man aged 45 to 70 who received an inactivated influenza vaccine. The gene calls are TRBV4-3 and TRBJ1-5; D is possibly TRBD1 (5 bases). This specimen was PBMCs from blood, taken less than 22 months after vaccination. For the CDR3, the DNA is TGCGCCAGCAGCCAAGATCCACCGGGGCGGGATCAGCCCCAGCATTTT. The encoded protein is CASSQDPPGRDQPQHF.